The source of this T cell receptor beta chain is a study of shared clonotypes between healthy human individuals. The CDR3 sequence is 14 residues long. Germline values: CDR1 ENHRY, CDR2 SYGVKD. Trimming took off 0 bases at V and 5 bases at J, with 10 bases between the two ends. Produced via immunoSEQ multiplex PCR; TCRdb's table is partial and in-frame only. The sample records about 2,500,000 clones, approximately 92% being singletons. This TCR derives from a man between 18 and 29 years old in good health. V usage is TRBV10-3 and J usage is TRBJ2-5; tentatively, D is TRBD2 (6 bases). The sample comprised naive CD4+ T cells sorted from blood. The sample's subset: CD45RA+ positively selected. CDR3 sequence reads: CAISESGRSETQYF. The CDR3 bases are TGTGCCATCAGTGAGTCGGGGAGGAGTGAGACCCAGTACTTC.